The 3 T cell receptor beta chains below all came from one sample that was sequenced in a study of cytomegalovirus exposure and HLA in healthy donors. Sequenced by immunoSEQ multiplex PCR; TCRdb stores in-frame clones only, minus some. The sample gives about 220,000 clones, under 95% of which show up once; 0.8% to 1.2% is in the top ten. Sequencing input: PBMCs. These receptors all come from a woman between 18 and 29 years old in good health and CMV-seronegative.

This clone was seen only once. The J gene is TRBJ2-7, the V gene TRBV7-9, with a weak D call TRBD2 (6 bases). This CDR3 has 12 residues. The ends were cut back, 5 bases at V and 10 bases at J, with 15 bases in the middle. Per the germline V gene, CDR1 is SEHNR and CDR2 is FQNEAQ (reference sequence). CDR3 in amino acids: CASSPTDGGQYF. In DNA form, the CDR3 reads TGTGCCAGCAGCCCTACTGACGGGGGACAGTACTTC.

The CDR3 here is CASGQGALATAYEQYF. The DNA for the CDR3 is TGTGCCAGCGGACAGGGGGCTTTAGCTACAGCCTACGAGCAGTACTTC. The rearrangement uses TRBV2 and TRBJ2-7, with 11 bases aligning to TRBD1. This CDR3 contains 16 residues. V was clipped by 8 bases and J by 2 bases; unmatched bases: 11. Germline loops: CDR1 SNHLY, CDR2 FYNNEI.

V usage is TRBV6-7 and J usage is TRBJ1-2; D is perhaps TRBD1 (5 bases). TRBV6-7 is an ORF for which the function is uncertain. The germline V and J ends were trimmed by 2 bases and 6 bases, with 13 bases remaining between them. CDR3 length: 14 residues. CDR3 sequence: CASSYNPGIDGYTF. In nucleotides, the CDR3 is TGTGCCAGCAGTTACAATCCAGGGATCGATGGCTACACCTTC.